This record looks at one TCR beta chain sequence and its context. Germline lookup yields CDR1 MGHRA and CDR2 YSYEKL. The CDR3 contains 16 residues. V was trimmed by 5 bases and J by 0 bases, leaving 13 bases between them. The protocol was immunoSEQ multiplex PCR, while the TCRdb copy is restricted to in-frame clones and leaves out a portion. This sample has about 100,000 clones, with about 85% found just once. The source of the sample is a study of blood T cell repertoires in COVID-19. The origin of this receptor is a middle-aged man with active or convalescent COVID-19. The source material was peripheral blood. The chain carries TRBV4-1 and TRBJ2-2; TRBD1 is a possible D gene (6 bases). This CDR3 reads CASSGPGQPNTGELFF. For the CDR3, the DNA is TGCGCCAGCAGCGGTCCAGGACAGCCGAACACCGGGGAGCTGTTTTTT.